One T cell receptor beta chain is described in this entry. It lacks a known antigen. No base qualities exist here, and no much larger clone lies one base off it. The source of the sample is a study of blood T cell repertoires in COVID-19 (dated by TCRdb to 2018 to 2020). Study-level background: Samples from collaborators originated in the United States, Italy and Spain and spanned both the acute and convalescent phases of COVID-19. The repertoires were released in a freely available public database intended as a resource for research on the immune response to SARS-CoV-2. The prospective study material was composed of cDNA or gDNA derived from T cells, B-cell-depleted T cells, or PBMCs. HLA class I and class II types, where available, came from metadata supplied by the sample provider rather than from assay-based typing. Deeply sampled blood TCRbeta repertoires from subjects exposed to, actively infected with, or recovered from COVID-19 were included in the dataset. Nearly every sample came with metadata listing a de-identified subject ID, COVID-19 status, age in years and sex. The samples were drawn from two sources: the first 160 participants of the ongoing ImmuneRACE study, and about 1,300 subjects contributed by 6 global collaborators. The study at large found these results: How much clinical and demographic metadata was included differed by source and by participant, and the metadata was provided uncurated.

Collaborating institutions collected whole blood in K2EDTA tubes following their own protocols. For TCRbeta analysis, collaborators shipped samples as frozen whole blood, isolated PBMCs, or DNA extracted from either of those sample types. The immunoSEQ Assay, a bias-controlled multiplex PCR, was used to amplify TCRbeta CDR3 regions from genomic DNA. Concerning the study's data processing: The number of nucleated cells in each sample was estimated by amplification of reference gene primers within the assay. To quantify the absolute abundance of each unique TCRbeta CDR3 rearrangement, sequence reads were collapsed and filtered. For each sample, productive Simpson clonality was calculated by taking the square root of Simpson's diversity index across productive rearrangements. Entries here come from immuneACCESS through TCRdb and include only in-frame sequences with V and J called. Some clones fail to appear in such tables; in the studies checked, an unresolved V gene covers under half of the shortfall, and the cause of the remainder is unknown. V, J and clone size derive from that table, while D and trimming were established from the DNA sequence. The sample data list about 34,000 clones, and approximately 80% of these were observed just once. 31% of the sample lies in the top ten.

The receptor comes from a man older than 75 with acute or convalescent COVID-19. The material sequenced was peripheral blood.

The sequenced DNA is TGTGCCAGCAGTGAGGTGGCCTCATCTAATTCACCCCTCCACTTT. Its translation is CASSEVASSNSPLHF. The sequence links TRBV6-1 to TRBJ1-6, with no D gene named confidently. The CDR3 starts with the cysteine, ends with the phenylalanine, and has 15 residues. Only the CDR3 portion is preserved as DNA: 45 bases, with reading frame beginning at the first base. CDR1 MNHNS and CDR2 SASEGT are derived from the germline V gene. The trim is 3 bases for V and 6 bases for J, with a gap of 12 bases between the germline ends.